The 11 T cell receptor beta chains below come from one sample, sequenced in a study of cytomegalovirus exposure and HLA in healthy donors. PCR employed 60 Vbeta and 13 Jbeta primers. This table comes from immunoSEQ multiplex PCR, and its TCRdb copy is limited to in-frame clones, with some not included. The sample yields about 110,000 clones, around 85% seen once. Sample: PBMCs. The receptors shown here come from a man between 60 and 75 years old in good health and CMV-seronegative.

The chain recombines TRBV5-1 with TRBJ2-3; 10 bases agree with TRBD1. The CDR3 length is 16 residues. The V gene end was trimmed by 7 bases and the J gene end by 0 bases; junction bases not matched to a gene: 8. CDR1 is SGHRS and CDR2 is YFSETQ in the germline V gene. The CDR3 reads CASQGQGSASTDTQYF. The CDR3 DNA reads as TGCGCCAGCCAGGGACAGGGGTCGGCTAGCACAGATACGCAGTATTTT.

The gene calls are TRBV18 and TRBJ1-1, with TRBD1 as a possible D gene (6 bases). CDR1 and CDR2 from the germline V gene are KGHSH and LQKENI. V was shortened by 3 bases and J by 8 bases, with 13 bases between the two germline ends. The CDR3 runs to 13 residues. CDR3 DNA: TGTGCCAGCTCACCCAACGCCGGGACAGAAGCTTTCTTT. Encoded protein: CASSPNAGTEAFF.

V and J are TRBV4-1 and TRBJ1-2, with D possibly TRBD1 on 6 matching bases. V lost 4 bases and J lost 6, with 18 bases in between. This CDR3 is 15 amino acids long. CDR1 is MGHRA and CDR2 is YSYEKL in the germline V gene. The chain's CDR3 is CASSLPPPGDHGYTF. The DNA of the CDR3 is TGCGCCAGCAGCCTACCCCCCCCAGGGGACCATGGCTACACCTTC.

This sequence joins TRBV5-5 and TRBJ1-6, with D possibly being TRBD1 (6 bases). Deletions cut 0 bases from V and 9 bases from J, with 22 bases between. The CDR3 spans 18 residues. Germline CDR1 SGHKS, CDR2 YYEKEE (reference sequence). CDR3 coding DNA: TGTGCCAGCAGCTTGGAGATGCCTGGACAGAGTCATGGTTCACCCCTCCACTTT. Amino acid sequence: CASSLEMPGQSHGSPLHF.

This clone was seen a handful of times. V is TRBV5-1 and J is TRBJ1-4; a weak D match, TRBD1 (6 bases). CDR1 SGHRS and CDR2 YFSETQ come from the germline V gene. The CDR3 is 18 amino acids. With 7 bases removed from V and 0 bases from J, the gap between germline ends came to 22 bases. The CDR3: CASSRRGGQFATNEKLFF. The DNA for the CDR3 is TGCGCCAGCTCACGCCGGGGGGGGCAGTTTGCAACTAATGAAAAACTGTTTTTT.

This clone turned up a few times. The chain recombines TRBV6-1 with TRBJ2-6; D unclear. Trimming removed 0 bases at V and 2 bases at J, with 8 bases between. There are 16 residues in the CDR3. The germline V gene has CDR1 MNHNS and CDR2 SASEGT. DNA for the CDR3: TGTGCCAGCAGTGAAGCGGGCGCCACTGGGGCCAACGTCCTGACTTTC. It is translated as CASSEAGATGANVLTF.

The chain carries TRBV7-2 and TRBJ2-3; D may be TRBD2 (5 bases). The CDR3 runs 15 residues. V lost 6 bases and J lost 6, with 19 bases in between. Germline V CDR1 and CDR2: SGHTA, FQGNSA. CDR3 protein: CASSAMGGYGDTQYF. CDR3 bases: TGTGCCAGCAGTGCCATGGGCGGGTACGGGGATACGCAGTATTTT. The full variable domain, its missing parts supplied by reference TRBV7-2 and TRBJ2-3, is GAGVSQSPSNKVTEKGKDVELRCDPISGHTALYWYRQSLGQGLEFLIYFQGNSAPDKSGLPSDRFSAERTGGSVSTLTIQRTQQEDSAVYLCASSAMGGYGDTQYFGPGTRLTVL.

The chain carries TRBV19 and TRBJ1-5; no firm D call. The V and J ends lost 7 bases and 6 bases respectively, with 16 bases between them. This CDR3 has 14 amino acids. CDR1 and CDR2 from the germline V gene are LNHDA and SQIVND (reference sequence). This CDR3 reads CASNRREYGQPQHF. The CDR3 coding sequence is TGTGCCAGTAATCGAAGGGAGTACGGTCAGCCCCAGCATTTT.

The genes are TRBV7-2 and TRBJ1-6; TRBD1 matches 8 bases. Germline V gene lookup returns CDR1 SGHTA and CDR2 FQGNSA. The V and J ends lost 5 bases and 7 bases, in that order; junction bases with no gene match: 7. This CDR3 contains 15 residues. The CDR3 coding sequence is TGTGCCAGCAGCCTCAGACAGGGGCTAAATTCACCCCTCCACTTT. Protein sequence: CASSLRQGLNSPLHF.

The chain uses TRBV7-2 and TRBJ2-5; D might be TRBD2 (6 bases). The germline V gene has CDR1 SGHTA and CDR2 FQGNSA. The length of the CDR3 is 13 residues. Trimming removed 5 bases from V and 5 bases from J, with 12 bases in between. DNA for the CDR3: TGTGCCAGCAGCCGCGAGCGGGTTGAGACCCAGTACTTC. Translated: CASSRERVETQYF.

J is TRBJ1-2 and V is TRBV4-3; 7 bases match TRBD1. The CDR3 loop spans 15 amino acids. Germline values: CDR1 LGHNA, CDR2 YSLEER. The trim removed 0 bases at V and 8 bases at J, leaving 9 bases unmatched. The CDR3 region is CASSQEVDARGGYTF. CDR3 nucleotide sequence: TGCGCCAGCAGCCAAGAGGTCGACGCCAGGGGGGGCTACACCTTC.